This TCR beta chain was recorded in a study of T cells after yellow fever vaccination. CDR1 is SGHAT and CDR2 is FQNNGV in the germline V gene. The CDR3 runs 12 residues. V was cut by 5 bases and J by 2 bases, with 7 bases left in between. This clonotype was seen at least ten times. Its antigen is unknown. The authors made TCR cDNA by 5'RACE template switching, adding a universal primer site and UMIs. TCRdb independently ran MiXCR on the 5' RACE reads; one entry per CDR3 protein. The repertoire holds some 600,000 distinct CDR3 sequences, with roughly an eighth as singletons. Overall study results and limits: Abundant bulk-derived clonotypes could contaminate FACS-sorted repertoires. Subsequent to the booster, the majority of primary-vaccination clones reappeared (about 97% CD4, 85% to 90% CD8).

The sample consisted of PBMCs, taken on the day of the yellow fever booster vaccination. The clonotype originates from a man aged 25 to 45 who received the YFV17D yellow fever vaccine. The chain employs TRBV11-2 and TRBJ2-7; TRBD1 might be the D (5 bases). Written as DNA, the CDR3 is TGTGCCAGCAGCAGGGGAACCTACGAGCAGTACTTC. This translates into CASSRGTYEQYF.